The 9 T cell receptor beta chains in this list originate from one sample, sequenced in a study of neoadjuvant anti-PD-1 for oral cavity cancer. Profiling relied on immunoSEQ multiplex PCR, and the TCRdb table lists in-frame clones only, not all of them. The repertoire holds roughly 10,000 clones, with under 65% as singletons. The sample here was tumor tissue, taken before nivolumab (anti-PD-1) treatment. The receptors originated from a person between 40 and 80 years old with oral cavity squamous cell carcinoma.

This clone was recorded only once. This rearrangement joins TRBV2 to TRBJ2-7; D is perhaps TRBD1 (6 bases). Germline CDR1 is SNHLY and CDR2 is FYNNEI. The CDR3 has 12 amino acids. Trimming took 4 bases from V and 3 from J, leaving 7 bases between them. For the CDR3, the DNA is TGTGCCAGCAGTGGACAGGTCTACGAGCAGTACTTC. Protein product: CASSGQVYEQYF.

In its sample, this clone was seen a few times. The rearrangement uses TRBV4-3 and TRBJ2-6; D is undetermined. Germline CDR1 LGHNA, CDR2 YSLEER. Trimming pared 0 bases from V and 0 bases from J, leaving 9 bases between. CDR3 length equals 17 residues. The CDR3 sequence: CASSQESSTSGANVLTF. DNA of the CDR3: TGCGCCAGCAGCCAAGAAAGCTCGACCTCTGGGGCCAACGTCCTGACTTTC.

This chain uses TRBV6-6 with TRBJ2-7; the D is unclear. Trimming removed 0 bases at V and 2 bases at J, with 11 bases between. The CDR3 totals 15 residues. CDR1 and CDR2 (germline): MNHNY, SVGAGI (reference sequence). The CDR3 loop is CASSYSIFGAYEQYF. The CDR3 DNA sequence: TGTGCCAGCAGTTACTCGATTTTCGGTGCCTACGAGCAGTACTTC.

V and J are TRBV10-3 and TRBJ2-5, with D uncertain. Germline V gene data show CDR1 as ENHRY and CDR2 as SYGVKD. Between the trimmed V and J ends, which lost 2 bases and 5 bases, there was a span of 6 bases. The CDR3 spans 12 residues. This chain's CDR3 is CAISEPRETQYF. The CDR3 DNA sequence: TGTGCCATCAGTGAGCCCCGGGAGACCCAGTACTTC.

The CDR3 bases are TGTGCCAGTTCAACCGGGAGCACAGATACGCAGTATTTT. Translation: CASSTGSTDTQYF. The chain combines TRBV18 with TRBJ2-3; D remains ambiguous. V lost 9 bases, J lost 0 bases, and 10 bases lay in between. Germline CDR1 and CDR2: KGHSH and LQKENI. The CDR3 consists of 13 residues.

This rearrangement joins TRBV10-3 to TRBJ1-1; TRBD1 might be the D (6 bases). CDR3 size: 15 residues. Trimming took 10 bases from V and 0 from J, leaving 18 bases between them. Germline lookup yields CDR1 ENHRY and CDR2 SYGVKD. CDR3 sequence reads: CASNQGGGMNTEAFF. The CDR3 DNA is TGTGCCAGCAATCAGGGAGGGGGTATGAACACTGAAGCTTTCTTT.

The genes are TRBV11-2 and TRBJ1-5; D remains ambiguous. Germline V gene sequence: CDR1 SGHAT, CDR2 FQNNGV. The CDR3 loop spans 13 amino acids. V shed 5 bases and J shed 4 bases, with 9 bases lying between them. The CDR3 DNA is TGTGCCAGCAGCCTAGCCCAGAATCAGCCCCAGCATTTT. Translating it yields CASSLAQNQPQHF.

The chain couples TRBV19 to TRBJ1-2, with TRBD1 as a possible D gene (5 bases). Germline loops: CDR1 LNHDA, CDR2 SQIVND (reference sequence). The CDR3 has 14 amino acids. Deletions cut 5 bases from V and 5 bases from J, with 15 bases between. CDR3 bases: TGTGCCAGTAGTTTCTCGGACGGGGGATATGGCTACACCTTC. This translates into CASSFSDGGYGYTF.

The CDR3 loop reads CASSLVGLAGETQYF. The CDR3 region has the DNA TGTGCCAGCAGCTTAGTAGGGCTAGCGGGGGAGACCCAGTACTTC. The chain has TRBV11-2 and TRBJ2-5; TRBD2 agrees at 9 bases. Germline loops: CDR1 SGHAT, CDR2 FQNNGV. V dropped 1 base and J dropped 5; count of bases not matched to a gene: 5. This CDR3 comprises 15 residues.